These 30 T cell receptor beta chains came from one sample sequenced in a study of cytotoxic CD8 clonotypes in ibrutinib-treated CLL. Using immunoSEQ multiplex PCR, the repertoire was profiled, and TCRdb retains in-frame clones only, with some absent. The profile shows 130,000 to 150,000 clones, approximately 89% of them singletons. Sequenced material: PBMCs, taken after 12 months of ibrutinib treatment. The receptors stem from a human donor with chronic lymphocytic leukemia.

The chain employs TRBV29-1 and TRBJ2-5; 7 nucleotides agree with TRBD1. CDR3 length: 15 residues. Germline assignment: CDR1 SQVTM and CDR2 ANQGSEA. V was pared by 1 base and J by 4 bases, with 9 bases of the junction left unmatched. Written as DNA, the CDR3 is TGCAGCGTTGAAGGAGGCCAGGGGGTTCGAGAGACCCAGTACTTC. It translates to CSVEGGQGVRETQYF. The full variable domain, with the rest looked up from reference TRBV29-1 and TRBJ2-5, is SAVISQKPSRDICQRGTSLTIQCQVDSQVTMMFWYRQQPGQSLTLIATANQGSEATYESGFVIDKFPISRPNLTFSTLTVSNMSPEDSSIYLCSVEGGQGVRETQYFGPGTRLLVL.

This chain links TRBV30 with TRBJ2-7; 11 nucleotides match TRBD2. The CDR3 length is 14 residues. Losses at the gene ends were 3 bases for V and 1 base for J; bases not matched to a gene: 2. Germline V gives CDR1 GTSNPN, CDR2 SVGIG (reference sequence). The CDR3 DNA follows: TGTGCCTGGAGGCTAGCGGGAGGATCCTACGAGCAGTACTTC. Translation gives CAWRLAGGSYEQYF.

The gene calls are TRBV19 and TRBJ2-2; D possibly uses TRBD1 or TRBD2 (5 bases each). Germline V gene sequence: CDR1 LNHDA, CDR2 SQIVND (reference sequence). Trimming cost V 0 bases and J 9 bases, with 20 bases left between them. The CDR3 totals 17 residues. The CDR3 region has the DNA TGTGCCAGTAGTATAGATAGTCTAGCTAGGACAATCCGGGAGCTGTTTTTT. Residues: CASSIDSLARTIRELFF.

The CDR3 reads CATTTGSDTQYF. CDR3 sequence (DNA): TGTGCCACAACGACAGGTTCAGATACGCAGTATTTT. The chain links TRBV19 to TRBJ2-3; D is perhaps TRBD1 (6 bases). V lost 10 bases and J 4 bases, leaving 12 bases between the germline ends. There are 12 residues in the CDR3. In germline, CDR1 is LNHDA, CDR2 SQIVND (reference sequence).

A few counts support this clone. The CDR3 nucleotides are TGTGCCAGCAGTTTACAGGGAAATACGCAGTATTTT. This gives the protein CASSLQGNTQYF. The V gene is TRBV27, the J gene TRBJ2-3; D perhaps matches TRBD1 (5 bases). V lost 2 bases, J lost 7 bases, and 7 bases lay in between. This CDR3 has 12 amino acids. Germline-derived CDR1 and CDR2 are MNHEY and SMNVEV (reference sequence).

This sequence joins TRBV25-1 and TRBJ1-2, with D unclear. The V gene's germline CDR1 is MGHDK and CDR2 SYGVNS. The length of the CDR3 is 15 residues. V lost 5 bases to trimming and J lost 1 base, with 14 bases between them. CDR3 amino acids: CASSPLDADNYGYTF. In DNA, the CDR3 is TGTGCCAGCAGTCCCCTCGACGCGGATAACTATGGCTACACCTTC.

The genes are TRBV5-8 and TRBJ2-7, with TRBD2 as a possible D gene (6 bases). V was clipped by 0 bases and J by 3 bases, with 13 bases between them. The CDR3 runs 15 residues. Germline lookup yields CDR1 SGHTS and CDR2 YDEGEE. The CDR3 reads CASSLGGGIDYEQYF. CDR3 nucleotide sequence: TGTGCCAGCAGCTTGGGTGGCGGGATAGACTACGAGCAGTACTTC.

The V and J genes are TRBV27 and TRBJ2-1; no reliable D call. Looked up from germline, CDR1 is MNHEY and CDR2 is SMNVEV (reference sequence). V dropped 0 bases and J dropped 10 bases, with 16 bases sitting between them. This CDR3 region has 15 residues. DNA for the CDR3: TGTGCCAGCAGTTTATCACCTAATCTCGTCAAAGAGCAGTTCTTC. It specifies CASSLSPNLVKEQFF.

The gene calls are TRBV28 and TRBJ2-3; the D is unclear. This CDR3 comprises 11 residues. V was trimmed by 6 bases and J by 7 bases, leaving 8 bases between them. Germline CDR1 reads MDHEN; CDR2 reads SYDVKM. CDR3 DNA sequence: TGTGCCAGCAGGGAGTCGTATACGCAGTATTTT. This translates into CASRESYTQYF.

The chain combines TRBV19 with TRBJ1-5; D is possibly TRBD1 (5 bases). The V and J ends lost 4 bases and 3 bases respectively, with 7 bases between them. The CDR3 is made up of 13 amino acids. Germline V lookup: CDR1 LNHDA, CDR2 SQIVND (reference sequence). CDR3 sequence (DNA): TGTGCCAGTAGTAGGGGACTCAATCAGCCCCAGCATTTT. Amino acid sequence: CASSRGLNQPQHF.

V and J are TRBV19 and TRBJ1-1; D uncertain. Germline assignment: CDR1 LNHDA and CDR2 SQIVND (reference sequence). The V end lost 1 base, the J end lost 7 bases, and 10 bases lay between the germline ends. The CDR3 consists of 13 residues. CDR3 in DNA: TGTGCCAGTAGTATAGGGGTCGGACTTGAAGCTTTCTTT. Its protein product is CASSIGVGLEAFF.

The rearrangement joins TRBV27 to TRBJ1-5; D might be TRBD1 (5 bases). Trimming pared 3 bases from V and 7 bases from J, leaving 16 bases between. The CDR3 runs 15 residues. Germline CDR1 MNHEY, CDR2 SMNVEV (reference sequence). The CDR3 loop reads CASSFGANIDQPQHF. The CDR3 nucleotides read TGTGCCAGCAGTTTCGGGGCAAATATTGACCAGCCCCAGCATTTT.

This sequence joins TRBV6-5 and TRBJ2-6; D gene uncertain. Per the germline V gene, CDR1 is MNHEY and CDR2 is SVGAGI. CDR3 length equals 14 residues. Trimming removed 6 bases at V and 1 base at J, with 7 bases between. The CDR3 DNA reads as TGTGCCAGCAGATGGGCTTCTGGGGCCAACGTCCTGACTTTC. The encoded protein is CASRWASGANVLTF.

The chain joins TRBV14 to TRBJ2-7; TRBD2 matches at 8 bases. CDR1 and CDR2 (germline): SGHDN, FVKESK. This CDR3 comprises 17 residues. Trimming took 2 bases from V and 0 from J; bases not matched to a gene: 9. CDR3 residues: CASSQSAWREDSYEQYF. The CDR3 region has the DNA TGTGCCAGCAGCCAATCGGCCTGGCGGGAGGACTCCTACGAGCAGTACTTC.

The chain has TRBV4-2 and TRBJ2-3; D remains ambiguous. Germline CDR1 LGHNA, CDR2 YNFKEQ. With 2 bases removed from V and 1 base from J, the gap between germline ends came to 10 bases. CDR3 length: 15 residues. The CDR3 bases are TGTGCCAGCAGCCAACCCACAAAGGGCACAGATACGCAGTATTTT. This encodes CASSQPTKGTDTQYF.

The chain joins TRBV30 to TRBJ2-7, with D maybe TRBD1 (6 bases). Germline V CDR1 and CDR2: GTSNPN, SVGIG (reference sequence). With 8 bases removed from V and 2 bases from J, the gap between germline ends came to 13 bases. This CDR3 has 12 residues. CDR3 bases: TGTGCCGTTGGGTCAGGGGCCTACGAGCAGTACTTC. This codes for CAVGSGAYEQYF.

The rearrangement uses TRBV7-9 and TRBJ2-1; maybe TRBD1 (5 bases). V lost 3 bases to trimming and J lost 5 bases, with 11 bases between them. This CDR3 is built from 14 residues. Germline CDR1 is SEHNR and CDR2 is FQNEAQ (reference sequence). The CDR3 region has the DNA TGTGCCAGCAGCTTCGCAGGGCATAACAATGAGCAGTTCTTC. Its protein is CASSFAGHNNEQFF.

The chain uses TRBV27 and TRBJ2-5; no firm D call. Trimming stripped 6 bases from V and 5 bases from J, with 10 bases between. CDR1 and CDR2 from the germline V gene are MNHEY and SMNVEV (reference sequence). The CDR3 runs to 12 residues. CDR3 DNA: TGTGCCAGCAGCGAACTGGGGGAGACCCAGTACTTC. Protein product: CASSELGETQYF.

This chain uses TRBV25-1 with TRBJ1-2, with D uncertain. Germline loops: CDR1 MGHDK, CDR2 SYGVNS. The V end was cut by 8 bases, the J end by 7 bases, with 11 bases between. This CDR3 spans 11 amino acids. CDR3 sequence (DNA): TGTGCCAGCGGGAGCGGGTTTGGCTACACCTTC. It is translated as CASGSGFGYTF.

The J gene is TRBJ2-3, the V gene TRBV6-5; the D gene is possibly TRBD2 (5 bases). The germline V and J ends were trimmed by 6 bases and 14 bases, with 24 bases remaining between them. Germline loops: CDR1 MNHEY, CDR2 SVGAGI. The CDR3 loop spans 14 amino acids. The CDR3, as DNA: TGTGCCAGCAGGACGAGCGAGGGATTCCCCCCGGGGTATTTT. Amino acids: CASRTSEGFPPGYF.

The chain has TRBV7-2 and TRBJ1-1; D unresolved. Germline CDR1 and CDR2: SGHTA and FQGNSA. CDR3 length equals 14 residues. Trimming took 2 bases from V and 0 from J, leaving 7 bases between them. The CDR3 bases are TGTGCCAGCAGCTTAAGACGGTTGAACACTGAAGCTTTCTTT. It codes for CASSLRRLNTEAFF.

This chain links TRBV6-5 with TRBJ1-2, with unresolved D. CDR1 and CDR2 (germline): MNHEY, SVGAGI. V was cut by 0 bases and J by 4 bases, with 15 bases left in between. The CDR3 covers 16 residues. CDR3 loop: CASSYSSVGRFYGYTF. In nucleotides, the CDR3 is TGTGCCAGCAGTTACTCGTCCGTCGGCAGGTTCTATGGCTACACCTTC.

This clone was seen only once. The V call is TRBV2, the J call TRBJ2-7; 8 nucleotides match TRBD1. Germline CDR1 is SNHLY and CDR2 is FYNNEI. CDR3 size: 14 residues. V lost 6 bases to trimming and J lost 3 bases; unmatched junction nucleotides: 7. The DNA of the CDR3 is TGTGCCAGCAGGAAAGGACAGGGAAGCTACGAGCAGTACTTC. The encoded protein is CASRKGQGSYEQYF.

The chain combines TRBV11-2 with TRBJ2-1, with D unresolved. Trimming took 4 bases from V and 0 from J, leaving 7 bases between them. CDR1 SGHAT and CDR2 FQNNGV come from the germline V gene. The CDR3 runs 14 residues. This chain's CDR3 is CASSYQSSYNEQFF. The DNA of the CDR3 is TGTGCCAGCAGCTACCAGTCCTCCTACAATGAGCAGTTCTTC.

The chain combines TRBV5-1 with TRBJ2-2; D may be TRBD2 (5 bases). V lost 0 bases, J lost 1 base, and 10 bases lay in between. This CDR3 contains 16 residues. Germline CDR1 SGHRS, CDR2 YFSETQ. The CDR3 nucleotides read TGCGCCAGCAGCTTGGTCTCACTAGGGAACACCGGGGAGCTGTTTTTT. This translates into CASSLVSLGNTGELFF.

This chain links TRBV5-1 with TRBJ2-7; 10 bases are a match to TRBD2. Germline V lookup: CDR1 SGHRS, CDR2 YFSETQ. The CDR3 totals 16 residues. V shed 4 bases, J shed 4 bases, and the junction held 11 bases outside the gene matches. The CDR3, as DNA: TGCGCCAGCAGCCCAGCCCTAGCGGGAGTTGGATACGAGCAGTACTTC. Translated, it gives CASSPALAGVGYEQYF.

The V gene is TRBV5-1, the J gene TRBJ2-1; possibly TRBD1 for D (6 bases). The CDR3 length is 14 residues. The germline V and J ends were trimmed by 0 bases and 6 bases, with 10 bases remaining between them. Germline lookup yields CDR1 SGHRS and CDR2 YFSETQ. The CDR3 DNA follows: TGCGCCAGCAGCTTGGGGACAGCCTTCAATGAGCAGTTCTTC. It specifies CASSLGTAFNEQFF.

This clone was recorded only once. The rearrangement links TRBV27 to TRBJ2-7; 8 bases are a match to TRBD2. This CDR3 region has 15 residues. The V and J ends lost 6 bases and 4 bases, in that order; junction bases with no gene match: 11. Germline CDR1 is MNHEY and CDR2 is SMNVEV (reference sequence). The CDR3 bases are TGTGCCAGCAGACCGAGACTAGCGAGCTATTACGAGCAGTACTTC. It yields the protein CASRPRLASYYEQYF.

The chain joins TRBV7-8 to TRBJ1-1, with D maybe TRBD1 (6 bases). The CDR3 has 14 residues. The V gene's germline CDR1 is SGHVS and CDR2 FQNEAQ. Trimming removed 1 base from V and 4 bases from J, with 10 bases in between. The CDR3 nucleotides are TGTGCCAGCAGCTTAGTTGTAGGGGGCACTGAAGCTTTCTTT. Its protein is CASSLVVGGTEAFF.

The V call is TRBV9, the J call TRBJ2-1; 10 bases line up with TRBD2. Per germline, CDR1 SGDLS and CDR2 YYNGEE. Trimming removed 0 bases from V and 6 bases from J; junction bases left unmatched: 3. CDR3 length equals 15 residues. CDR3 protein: CASSVASGRANEQFF. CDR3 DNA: TGTGCCAGCAGCGTAGCTAGCGGGAGAGCCAATGAGCAGTTCTTC.